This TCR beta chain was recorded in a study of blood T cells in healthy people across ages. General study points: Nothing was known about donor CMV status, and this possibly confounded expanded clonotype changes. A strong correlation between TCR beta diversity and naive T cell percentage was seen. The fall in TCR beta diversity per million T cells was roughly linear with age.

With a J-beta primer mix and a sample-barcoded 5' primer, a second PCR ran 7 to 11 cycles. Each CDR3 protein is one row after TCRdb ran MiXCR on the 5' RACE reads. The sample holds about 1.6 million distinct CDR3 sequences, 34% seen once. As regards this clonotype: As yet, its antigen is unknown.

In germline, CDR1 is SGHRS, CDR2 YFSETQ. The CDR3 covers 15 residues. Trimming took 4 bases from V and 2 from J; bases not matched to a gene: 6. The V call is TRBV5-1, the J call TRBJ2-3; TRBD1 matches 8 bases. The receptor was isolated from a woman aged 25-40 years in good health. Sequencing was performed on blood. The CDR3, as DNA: TGCGCCAGCAGCGGCCGGGGACAGGACACAGATACGCAGTATTTT. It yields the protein CASSGRGQDTDTQYF.